This T cell receptor beta chain was obtained from a study of T-cell reconstitution after alpha-beta-depleted transplantation in children. General study points: TCRbeta diversity was high at day 60 in some patients (a result of surviving recipient T cells and thymic progenitors).

A TCRbeta library incorporating unique molecular identifiers was prepared. MiXCR was run by TCRdb on the PCR reads, yielding one entry per CDR3 protein. Among 97,000 or so distinct CDR3 sequences listed, around 6.1% were seen once. This clonotype was recorded at least ten times. What it recognizes is unknown. The CDR3 totals 14 residues. J was trimmed by 3 bases and V by 4 bases; bases with no gene match: 7. Per the germline V gene, CDR1 is SGHRS and CDR2 is YFSETQ. This sample comprised PBMCs, mostly from graft donor cells, obtained 60 days after TCRalphabeta/CD19-depleted stem cell transplant. The gene calls are TRBV5-1 and TRBJ2-7, with 7 bases aligning to TRBD1. The clonotype was recovered from a female patient between 2 and 15 years old who had a stem cell transplant for Fanconi anemia, so the T cells may come from the graft donor. The CDR3 nucleotides are TGCGCCAGCAGCGTCGCAACAGGGGTCTACGAGCAGTACTTC. Its protein is CASSVATGVYEQYF.